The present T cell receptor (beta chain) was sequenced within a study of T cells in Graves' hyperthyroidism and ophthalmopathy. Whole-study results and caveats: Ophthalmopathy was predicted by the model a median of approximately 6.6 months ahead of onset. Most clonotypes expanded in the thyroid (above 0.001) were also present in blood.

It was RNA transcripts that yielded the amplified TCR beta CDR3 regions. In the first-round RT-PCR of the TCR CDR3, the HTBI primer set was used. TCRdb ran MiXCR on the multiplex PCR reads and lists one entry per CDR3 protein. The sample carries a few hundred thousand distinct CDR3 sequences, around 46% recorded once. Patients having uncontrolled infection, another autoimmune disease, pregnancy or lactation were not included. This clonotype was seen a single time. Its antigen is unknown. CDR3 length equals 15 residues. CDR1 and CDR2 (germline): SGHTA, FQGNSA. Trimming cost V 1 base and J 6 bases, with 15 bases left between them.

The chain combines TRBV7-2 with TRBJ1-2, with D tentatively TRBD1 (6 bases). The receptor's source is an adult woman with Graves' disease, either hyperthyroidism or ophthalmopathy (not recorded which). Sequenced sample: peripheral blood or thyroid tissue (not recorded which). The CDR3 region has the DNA TGTGCCAGCAGCTTAGAAGACAGGCAAGGGGATGGCTACACCTTC. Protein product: CASSLEDRQGDGYTF.